This note documents a single T cell receptor (beta chain) sequence. Per the study methods: For nucleated cells, counts were estimated from reference gene primer amplification. Some clones are missing from TCRdb's copy, which holds only in-frame ones; the method was immunoSEQ multiplex PCR. Clonal size and the V and J genes are those of that table, whereas D and trimming came from the DNA. The sample yields about 270,000 clones, nearly 90% seen once. Participant age was about 18 to 100 years, and participants resided in roughly 24 US areas. These data come from a study of blood T cell repertoires in COVID-19. Study-level information: Spain, Italy and the United States supplied samples that represented acute and convalescent COVID-19. In each case, the material was cDNA or gDNA derived from T cells, B-cell-depleted T cells, or PBMCs.

The CDR3 is 13 residues long. The germline CDR1 and CDR2 sequences are SGDLS and YYNGEE. The germline V and J ends were trimmed by 3 bases and 5 bases, with 11 bases remaining between them. This chain joins TRBV9 and TRBJ1-1; D gene uncertain. Sequencing was carried out using PBMCs or T cells enriched from blood (not recorded which). This TCR came from a woman aged 60-75 years who had recovered from COVID-19. CDR3: CASSAIRGTEAFF. DNA for the CDR3: TGTGCCAGCAGCGCTATCAGAGGAACTGAAGCTTTCTTT.